Sequencing of this T cell receptor (beta chain) was carried out in a study of blood T cell repertoires in COVID-19. Study-wide context: PBMCs, B-cell-depleted T cells, or T cells were the source of the cDNA or gDNA that made up the material.

Original processing methods: Estimation of nucleated cell counts relied on the amplification of reference gene primers. The table came from immunoSEQ multiplex PCR; TCRdb's copy has only in-frame clones and leaves some out. The V and J calls and clone size come from that table; D and trimming were worked out from the DNA. The table records roughly 200,000 clones, approximately 83% of them present only once. CDR3 length equals 16 residues. Losses at the gene ends were 2 bases for V and 8 bases for J; bases not matched to a gene: 11. Germline loops: CDR1 MNHEY, CDR2 SVGAGI. The sample was peripheral blood. The clonotype was recovered from a man in his forties or fifties with acute or convalescent COVID-19. The gene calls are TRBV6-5 and TRBJ2-1, with 8 bases identical to TRBD1. CDR3 in amino acids: CASSYIRQGRRDEQFF. The CDR3 nucleotides are TGTGCCAGCAGTTACATACGACAGGGGCGTCGGGATGAGCAGTTCTTC.